This TCR beta chain was profiled in a study of healthy donors' naive CD4 and CD8 T cells (dated by TCRdb to about 2015). For the wider study: The donors were selected to cover three age groups of six people each (20-25, 40-50 and 60-70 years), had a mean age of 44, and were half female. For TCR alpha, a new primer set covering all functional IMGT alpha gene variants was designed, and the rest of the protocol matched the beta-chain workflow. To check how TCR variation relates to lineage commitment, the researchers sequenced rearranged TCR alpha and beta chains taken from naive CD4+ and CD8+ T cells. The peripheral blood mononuclear cells came from about 18 individuals who were healthy and unrelated. The donors were HLA-typed by sequencing at HLA-A, -B, -C, -DRB1, -DQB1 and -DPB1, using the SBTexcellerator protocol, an ABI3130xl analyzer and SBTengine software. Overall study results and their limits: The study did not directly address whether homeostatic proliferation of naive T cells might have biased the repertoire. In both chains, CD4+ lineage was associated with a positively charged CDR3 and CD8+ lineage with a negatively charged CDR3. Naive CD4+ and CD8+ cells reportedly showed biased usage of most V and J gene segments, and this bias was consistent across donors and independent of HLA genotype. Taken together, V genes, J genes and CDR3 charge appeared to account for 10% to 15% of the variance in CD4/CD8 propensity, mostly acting in an additive way. Because alpha and beta chains were sequenced in bulk and could not be paired, the effects of the two chains in combination were not assessed.

CDR1 MNHEY and CDR2 SMNVEV were looked up in the germline V gene (reference sequence). A distance of 5 bases separates the germline ends of V and J, which lose 5 bases and 2 bases respectively. Including the terminal cysteine and phenylalanine, the CDR3 comprises 12 residues. Just the 36-base CDR3 DNA is kept, in frame starting at base 1. This clonotype showed up just a few times. Its antigen is not yet known. The sample holds no much larger clone one base away, and base qualities are not on file. The sequencer listed for this sample is 454 GS FLX Titanium. TCR libraries were built from roughly 460 ng of total RNA with a previously published linear amplification protocol. Sequencing was carried out on the Roche/454 Genome Sequencer using Titanium chemistry. The authors' pipeline ran thus. From 5 of the healthy donors, a total of fewer than 80,000 rearranged TCR alpha transcripts were sequenced. Unique TCR clonotypes were defined by the CDR3 junction under IMGT nomenclature, and duplicate transcripts were removed. Logistic regression in R 2.13.0 modeled CD4 versus CD8 status as a function of V and J genes, with adjustment for donor effects and Bonferroni correction for multiple testing. TCRdb passed the public sequencing reads through fastp at Q25 and MiXCR, retaining productive beta sequences. Every entry covers one CDR3 protein and lists the most common genes and DNA from its rows. Here the V and J calls rest on TCRdb's processing, not on the authors' analysis. The sample has about 180,000 distinct CDR3 sequences on record, over 60% of them singletons. More than 2% of the sample lies in the top ten.

Cells with a CD4+CD8-CD45RO-CD45RA+ profile were isolated by FACS and defined as naive CD4+ T cells, and those with a CD8+CD4-CD45RA+CD27bright profile were defined as naive CD8+ T cells. The antibodies used for sorting targeted CD4 (RPA-T4), CD8 (SK1), CD27 (O323), CD45RA (HI100) and CD45RO (UCHL1). This receptor was obtained from a pool of human donors in good health; the sample pools cells from several healthy donors. The chain uses TRBV27 and TRBJ2-3, with the identity of the D gene unclear. The sequenced sample was naive CD4+ and CD8+ T cells sorted from blood, pooled from several donors. The sample's cell subset or site, from its label and the paper: FACS-sorted naive CD4+ (CD45RO-CD45RA+) and naive CD8+ (CD45RA+CD27bright) T cells. CDR3 protein: CASSPYTDTQYF. The nucleotides are TGTGCCAGCAGTCCCTACACAGATACGCAGTATTTT.